This T cell receptor (beta chain) was sequenced for a study of response to subunit inactivated influenza vaccine (dated by TCRdb to about 2018). Broadly, across the study: To follow how T cells responded to a trivalent subunit inactivated influenza vaccine, the researchers relied on deep quantitative profiling of the T cell receptor repertoire. Broader findings and caveats from the paper: It was suggested by the authors that each seasonal influenza vaccination may recruit only a limited number of new T cells.

The trim is 7 bases for V and 2 bases for J, with a gap of 8 bases between the germline ends. The CDR3 holds 12 amino acids from the cysteine to the phenylalanine. Of all the DNA, just the CDR3 is kept, 36 bases in frame from base 1. Looking up the germline V gene yields CDR1 ENHRY and CDR2 SYGVKD. On this clonotype: Which antigen it targets is not known. It has no much larger one-base neighbor in the sample; base qualities were not kept.

Libraries came from RT-PCR. TCRdb lists the instrument as Illumina HiSeq 2500. TCRdb redid the processing of the public reads, applying fastp at Q25 and MiXCR, and retained in-frame beta chains. Each entry is one CDR3 protein sequence, shown with its most common DNA and genes. Recorded for this sample are more than 450,000 distinct CDR3 sequences; about 10% of them occurred a single time. The ten largest clones add up to approximately 10% of the sample. The same specimen was also included in a second study, on T cells expressing NK-cell markers. That second report states: The TCR beta cDNA libraries were made using 5'RACE template switching, a step that added both a universal primer site and unique molecular identifiers. About eight donors provided sorted CD3+CD56+NKG2C+, CD3+CD56+NKG2C- and CD3+CD56-NKG2C+ T-cell subsets, whose TCR beta-chain repertoires were profiled. Among the eight sequenced donors, seven were HCMV-seropositive and one was HCMV-seronegative. In several experiments an anti-gammadeltaTCR antibody was added to restrict sorting to alphabetaTCR-expressing T cells. For 6 or 7 donors, the dominant CD3+CD56+NKG2C+ clonotypes were among the top 10 CD8+ clonotypes and accounted for roughly 1.0-7.5% of CD8+ T cells. Those dominant clonotypes were again the most abundant among CD3+CD56-NKG2C+ cells in a few donors, at 28.3-60.1%. Whether the expanded NKG2C-expressing T cell clones were specific for HCMV antigens was left unclear. The eight sequenced donors were randomly selected healthy volunteers, three men and five women. A commercial ELISA kit detecting HCMV-specific IgG in serum was used to determine HCMV serostatus. Peripheral blood mononuclear cells were isolated from blood by Ficoll density gradient centrifugation. For five to seven donors, unsorted PBMC were also used to sequence bulk peripheral blood T-cell repertoires. cDNA synthesis was primed from the TCR beta constant segment and was followed by two successive PCR amplification steps. The libraries were sequenced on Illumina HiSeq 2000/2500, MiSeq or NextSeq, producing 2 x 150 bp reads. MIGEC handled demultiplexing of the reads and grouping by UMI, while MiTCR was used to assemble and quantify clonotypes. To exclude erroneous sequences, only TCR cDNA sequences supported by at least two reads were retained. The tcR package was used for downstream repertoire analysis, with clonotypes matched between fractions based on CDR3 nucleotide sequence plus V segment. VDJmatch was used to annotate antigen specificity against VDJdb, with one amino acid substitution in CDR3 permitted.

This TCR was sampled from a man aged 50 to 59 who received an inactivated influenza vaccine. Donor details come from another sample of the same person, matched by shared clones. This sample comprised PBMCs from blood, obtained on the day of vaccination. This chain joins TRBV10-3 to TRBJ2-5, with a tentative D call of TRBD1 or TRBD2, each matching 5 bases. The base sequence is TGTGCCATCAAGGGACCTCAAGAGACCCAGTACTTC. The translation is CAIKGPQETQYF.